Listed below are T cell receptor beta chains from one sample, sequenced in a study of T cell changes during pregnancy in multiple sclerosis. Clones were sequenced by immunoSEQ multiplex PCR, and TCRdb holds only the in-frame ones, with some missing. The profile shows under 85,000 clones, 75% to 95% of them singletons. Sequenced here: CD4+ T cells from peripheral blood mononuclear cells, sampled in the third trimester of pregnancy. Every receptor here comes from a female donor in good health, enrolled as a control in a pregnancy study. Both conserved end residues are part of each CDR3. The D gene is left open where the match is weak. Only some rows state a clone size, as once, few, many or a class for expanded clones.

clone_size	v_call	j_call	cdr3_length	d_call	cdr3_nt	cdr3_aa
-	TRBV14	TRBJ1-1	14	TRBD1	TGTGCCAGCAGCCAAAAGGGGGCCGGAACTGAAGCTTTCTTT	CASSQKGAGTEAFF
-	TRBV18	TRBJ2-2	16	TRBD2	TGTGCCAGCTCCGGCGGCTCTAGCGGGTTCACCGGGGAGCTGTTTTTT	CASSGGSSGFTGELFF
-	TRBV5-1	TRBJ2-7	15	-	TGCGCCAGCAGTCGGGACTCCGGTGGCTCCTACGAGCAGTACTTC	CASSRDSGGSYEQYF
few	TRBV19	TRBJ1-6	13	TRBD1	TGTGCCACCGCGACAGGGGGCGATTCACCCCTCCACTTT	CATATGGDSPLHF
-	TRBV5-4	TRBJ2-5	15	-	TGTGCCAGCAGCTTTGGAGGGGGGGACCAAGAGACCCAGTACTTC	CASSFGGGDQETQYF
-	TRBV27	TRBJ2-1	15	-	TGTGCCAGCAGTCAAGACAGGAGAAAAAACAATGAGCAGTTCTTC	CASSQDRRKNNEQFF
-	TRBV7-3	TRBJ1-1	13	-	TGTGCCAGCAGCTTATCGGGGAACACTGAAGCTTTCTTT	CASSLSGNTEAFF
-	TRBV7-2	TRBJ2-2	18	-	TGTGCCAGCAGCTTAGATCCCCGTGAAGCCCGGTGGACCGGGGAGCTGTTTTTT	CASSLDPREARWTGELFF
-	TRBV21-1	TRBJ1-5	19	-	TGTGCCAGCAGCAAAGATAACGGGACAGGTAAGGGTTTCAATCAGCCCCAGCATTTT	CASSKDNGTGKGFNQPQHF
-	TRBV27	TRBJ2-7	14	TRBD1	TGTGCCAGCAGTTTAAGGGGGCTTATGTACGAGCAGTACTTC	CASSLRGLMYEQYF
-	TRBV5-1	TRBJ2-2	15	-	TGCGCCAGCAGCTTGGGGGATCAGGGTCCCGGGGAGCTGTTTTTT	CASSLGDQGPGELFF
-	TRBV5-6	TRBJ1-6	15	-	TGTGCCAGCAGATACGGACAGCTCCATAATTCACCCCTCCACTTT	CASRYGQLHNSPLHF
-	TRBV18	TRBJ1-5	16	-	TGTGCCAGCTCACCCGCAACGGGGGGTCGGGATCAGCCCCAGCATTTT	CASSPATGGRDQPQHF
-	TRBV5-1	TRBJ2-5	16	TRBD1	TGCGCCAGCAGCTTATCGACAGGGCTAGGAGAAGAGACCCAGTACTTC	CASSLSTGLGEETQYF
-	TRBV6-5	TRBJ1-1	14	-	TGTGCCAGGCTCAGGGGAAAGGGGAACACTGAAGCTTTCTTT	CARLRGKGNTEAFF
-	TRBV6-1	TRBJ2-5	14	-	TGTGCCAGCAGTCCTCGGGACTTGCAAGAGACCCAGTACTTC	CASSPRDLQETQYF
-	TRBV7-2	TRBJ1-1	14	-	TGTGCCAGCAGCCCTGACGGTCAGGTGACTGAAGCTTTCTTT	CASSPDGQVTEAFF
-	TRBV9	TRBJ2-1	15	-	TGTGCCAGCAGCGTTTTAGCGTCCTCCAACAATGAGCAGTTCTTC	CASSVLASSNNEQFF
once	TRBV29-1	TRBJ2-3	14	TRBD1	TGCAGCGTCGTGAACAGGGGGCGGACAGATACGCAGTATTTT	CSVVNRGRTDTQYF
-	TRBV15	TRBJ1-5	15	-	TGTGCCACCAGCAGACAGGGAAATGGCAATCAGCCCCAGCATTTT	CATSRQGNGNQPQHF
-	TRBV6-4	TRBJ1-2	16	TRBD1	TGTGCCAGCAGTGACTCGAGTCACAGGGGAGTTGGGGGCTACACCTTC	CASSDSSHRGVGGYTF
-	TRBV21-1	TRBJ1-6	17	-	TGTGCCAGCAGCAATGGCCCAGGGATACGGAAAAATTCACCCCTCCACTTT	CASSNGPGIRKNSPLHF
-	TRBV11-3	TRBJ2-2	17	-	TGTGCCAGCAGCTTTACCCTTGGTGACACTTACACCGGGGAGCTGTTTTTT	CASSFTLGDTYTGELFF
-	TRBV4-3	TRBJ2-5	18	TRBD1	TGCGCCAGCAGCCAATCCACCGGGACAGCGACCGCTCAAGAGACCCAGTACTTC	CASSQSTGTATAQETQYF
-	TRBV19	TRBJ1-6	14	-	TGTGCCAGTAGTATTGGGCCCGAAGGATCACCCCTCCACTTT	CASSIGPEGSPLHF
-	TRBV30	TRBJ2-5	11	-	TGTGCCTGGAAGCGGGTTGAGACCCAGTACTTC	CAWKRVETQYF
once	TRBV2	TRBJ2-7	12	TRBD1	TGTGCCAGCAGTTTACAGGGGCAACCGCAGTACTTC	CASSLQGQPQYF
-	TRBV27	TRBJ1-5	14	TRBD1	TGTGCCAGCAGTTTAAGCAGGGGGCATCAGCCCCAGCATTTT	CASSLSRGHQPQHF
-	TRBV19	TRBJ1-1	14	-	TGTGCCAGTAGTAACCATCCCGGGAACACTGAAGCTTTCTTT	CASSNHPGNTEAFF
-	TRBV7-8	TRBJ1-2	16	TRBD1	TGTGCCAGCATCGAGAAAGCTGGGACAGGGTTCTATGGCTACACCTTC	CASIEKAGTGFYGYTF
-	TRBV14	TRBJ1-2	12	-	TGTGCCAGCAGCCAATACACCTATGGCTACACCTTC	CASSQYTYGYTF
-	TRBV5-4	TRBJ2-7	14	TRBD2	TGTGCCAGCAGCCCGCCTGGGAGGGAGTACGAGCAGTACTTC	CASSPPGREYEQYF
-	TRBV2	TRBJ1-5	14	-	TGTGCCAGCAGTGCTAGGACAGTAAATCAGCCCCAGCATTTT	CASSARTVNQPQHF
-	TRBV11-2	TRBJ1-3	15	TRBD1	TGTGCCAGCAGCTTGACAGGGCGCTCTGGAAACACCATATATTTT	CASSLTGRSGNTIYF
-	TRBV2	TRBJ1-5	15	-	TGTGCCAGCAGTGAAGGGTCGACACACAATCAGCCCCAGCATTTT	CASSEGSTHNQPQHF